This TCR beta chain was captured by sequencing in a study of T-cell memory formation after mild COVID-19. This clonotype has more than one count but fewer than ten. One entry per CDR3 protein, called by TCRdb with MiXCR from the 5' RACE reads. Altogether roughly 300,000 distinct CDR3 sequences are present, under 8.5% being singletons, with the ten largest covering about 22%. Per the germline V gene, CDR1 is LGHNA and CDR2 is YSLEER. The CDR3 length is 16 residues. The germline V and J ends were trimmed by 0 bases and 3 bases, with 14 bases remaining between them. J is TRBJ2-5 and V is TRBV4-3, with D perhaps TRBD1 or TRBD2 (7 bases each). The material sequenced was PBMCs or a T cell subset sorted from them (not recorded which). The receptor was isolated from a man between 18 and 29 years old who had mild COVID-19 (a few samples of this study predate the infection). Cell type and time point are not known. The CDR3 region is CASSQDPPGGEETQYF. The CDR3 DNA follows: TGCGCCAGCAGCCAAGATCCCCCAGGGGGGGAAGAGACCCAGTACTTC.